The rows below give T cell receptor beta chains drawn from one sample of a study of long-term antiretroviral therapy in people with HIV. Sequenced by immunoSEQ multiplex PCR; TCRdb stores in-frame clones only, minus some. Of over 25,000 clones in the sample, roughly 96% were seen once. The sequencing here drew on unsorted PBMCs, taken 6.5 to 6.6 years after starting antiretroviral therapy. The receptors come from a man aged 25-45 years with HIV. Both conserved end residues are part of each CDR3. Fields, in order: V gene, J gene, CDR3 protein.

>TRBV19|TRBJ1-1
CASSMSIYGGADRKGTEAFF
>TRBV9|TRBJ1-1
CASSPLVGYDTEAFF
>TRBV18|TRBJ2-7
CASSLGGSIGYEQYF
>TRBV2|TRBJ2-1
CASSDLVRDEQFF
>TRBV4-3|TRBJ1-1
CASSQDYRTLYEAFF
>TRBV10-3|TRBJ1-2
CAISEGGTLVDRSYGYTF
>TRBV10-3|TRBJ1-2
CAISGSGDYGYTF
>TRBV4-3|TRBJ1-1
CASSHAIFRTGGSTEAFF
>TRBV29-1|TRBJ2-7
CSVSGTGDSAYEQYF
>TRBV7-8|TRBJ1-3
CASSFPGSGNTIYF
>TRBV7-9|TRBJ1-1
CASSPKDGTEAFF
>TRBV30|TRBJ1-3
CASGGEADTIYF
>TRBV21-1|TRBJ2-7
CASSKSRQGWTYEQYF
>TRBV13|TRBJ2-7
CASSSASGIYEQYF
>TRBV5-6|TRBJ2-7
CASSLDRYEQYF
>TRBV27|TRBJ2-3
CANNTDTQYF
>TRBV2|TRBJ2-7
CASSELPGFGLEGDYEQYF
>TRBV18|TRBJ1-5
CASSKPGGGQPQHF
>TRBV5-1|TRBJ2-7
CASSSNPGRTYEQYF
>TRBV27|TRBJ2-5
CASSDPGQAEETQYF
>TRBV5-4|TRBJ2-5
CASSYNGGSYQETQYF
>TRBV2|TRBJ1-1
CASSAFGQGNTEAFF
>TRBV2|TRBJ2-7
CASSEDRGRNEQYF
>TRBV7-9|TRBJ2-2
CASSYDRGGTGELFF
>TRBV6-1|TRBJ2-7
CASSGGQPFSYEQYF
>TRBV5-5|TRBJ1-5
CASGEYDQPQHF
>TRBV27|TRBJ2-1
CASSGTSGRTYNEQFF
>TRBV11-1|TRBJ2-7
CASSADPGGPYEQYF
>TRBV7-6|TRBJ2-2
CASSLAGGELFF
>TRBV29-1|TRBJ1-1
CSVRAGTGTEAFF
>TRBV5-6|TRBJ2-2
CASSLLTRGVAGELFF
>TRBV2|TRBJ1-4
CASNKRVRTNEKLFF
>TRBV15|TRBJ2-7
CATSRASSYEQYF
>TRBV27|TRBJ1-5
CASRQGWDQPQHF
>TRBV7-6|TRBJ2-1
CASSLDTGKFRGYNEQFF
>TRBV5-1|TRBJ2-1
CASSLEGSGSNEQFF
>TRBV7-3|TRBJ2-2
CASSLRSGSVTGELFF
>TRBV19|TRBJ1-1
CASRYRENTEAFF
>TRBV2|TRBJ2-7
CASSEKGQGYEQYF
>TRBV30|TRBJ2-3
CASTDSTDTQYF
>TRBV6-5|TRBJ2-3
CASSLDWDSSTDTQYF
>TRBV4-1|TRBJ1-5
CASSQEMNSKLSNQPQHF
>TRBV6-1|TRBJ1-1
CASSDWGRGRGNTEAFF
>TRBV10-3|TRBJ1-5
CAISESEGNQPQHF
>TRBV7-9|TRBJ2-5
CASSLDGSRGQYF
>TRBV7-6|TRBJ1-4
CASSLEAEEKLFF
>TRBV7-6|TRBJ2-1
CASSLEIAPKFF
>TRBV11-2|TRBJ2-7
CASSLGHPYEQYF
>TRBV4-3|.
CASSLLAGDGGETQYF
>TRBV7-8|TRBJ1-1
CASSPVATGTEAFF